This entry lists 10 T cell receptor beta chains sequenced from one sample in a study of blood T cell repertoires in COVID-19. This table comes from immunoSEQ multiplex PCR, and its TCRdb copy is limited to in-frame clones, with some not included. Of a few hundred thousand clones in the sample, nearly 90% are singletons; the top ten hold roughly 2.2%. Sequencing was carried out using peripheral blood. The receptors come from a woman aged 55 to 70 with COVID-19, enrolled during active disease.

J is TRBJ2-3 and V is TRBV9, with 10 nucleotides matching TRBD1. This CDR3 contains 14 residues. Losses at the gene ends were 4 bases for V and 7 bases for J; bases not matched to a gene: 6. In germline, CDR1 is SGDLS, CDR2 YYNGEE. The CDR3 bases are TGTGCCAGCAGCCTCCGGGACAGGGGTAATACGCAGTATTTT. Translating it yields CASSLRDRGNTQYF.

The chain links TRBV14 to TRBJ1-2; 7 bases line up with TRBD1. In germline, CDR1 is SGHDN, CDR2 FVKESK. The ends lost 2 bases at V and 0 bases at J; junction bases unmatched: 3. This CDR3 comprises 15 residues. This chain's CDR3 is CASSQTGQSNYGYTF. The CDR3 nucleotides read TGTGCCAGCAGCCAAACGGGACAGTCTAACTATGGCTACACCTTC. The whole variable domain, filled in from reference TRBV14 and TRBJ1-2, reads EAGVTQFPSHSVIEKGQTVTLRCDPISGHDNLYWYRRVMGKEIKFLLHFVKESKQDESGMPNNRFLAERTGGTYSTLKVQPAELEDSGVYFCASSQTGQSNYGYTFGSGTRLTVV.

The chain is built from TRBV7-2 and TRBJ1-6; D is unclear. This CDR3 is built from 17 residues. The germline V gene encodes CDR1 SGHTA and CDR2 FQGNSA. The V end lost 0 bases, the J end lost 10 bases, and 19 bases lay between the germline ends. The CDR3, as DNA: TGTGCCAGCAGCTTAGCCCCTTCCTCCACGCGGAAGTCACCCCTCCACTTT. Translation gives CASSLAPSSTRKSPLHF.

V and J are TRBV6-5 and TRBJ1-4; 7 positions agree with TRBD1. This CDR3 contains 13 residues. CDR1 and CDR2 (germline): MNHEY, SVGAGI. Trimming cost V 6 bases and J 3 bases; bases outside gene matches: 1. The CDR3 DNA reads as TGTGCCAGCAGACAGGGGCCTAATGAAAAACTGTTTTTT. Translating gives CASRQGPNEKLFF.

The chain's CDR3 is CASSLLAGTYEQYF. In DNA, the CDR3 is TGTGCCAGCAGCTTACTAGCGGGGACCTACGAGCAGTACTTC. The J gene is TRBJ2-7, the V gene TRBV7-2, with 9 bases aligning to TRBD2. V was pared by 2 bases and J by 2 bases, with 1 base of the junction left unmatched. The germline V gene encodes CDR1 SGHTA and CDR2 FQGNSA. This CDR3 region has 14 residues.

With respect to this clone: At the DNA level, this CDR3 is encoded by other sequences in the same sample as well. The V and J genes are TRBV13 and TRBJ1-1, with D hard to call. The CDR3 consists of 13 residues. The V gene's germline CDR1 is PRHDT and CDR2 FYEKMQ (reference sequence). V lost 0 bases to trimming and J lost 4 bases, with 6 bases between them. CDR3 nucleotide sequence: TGTGCCAGCAGCTTAGGGAGAGGCACTGAAGCTTTCTTT. Amino acids: CASSLGRGTEAFF.

This clone was detected once. The J gene is TRBJ2-1, the V gene TRBV4-2; TRBD2 matches at 10 bases. The CDR3 spans 17 residues. The J segment lost 0 bases and the V segment lost 4 bases, leaving 6 bases of the junction unmatched. CDR1 is LGHNA and CDR2 is YNFKEQ in the germline V gene. The CDR3 sequence: CASSRISGGSSYNEQFF. CDR3 sequence (DNA): TGTGCCAGCAGCCGAATTAGCGGGGGGAGCTCCTACAATGAGCAGTTCTTC.

This chain uses TRBV5-4 with TRBJ2-1, with D possibly TRBD1 on 6 matching bases. Germline V gene sequence: CDR1 SGHNT, CDR2 YYREEE (reference sequence). V dropped 4 bases and J dropped 2 bases, with 13 bases sitting between them. The CDR3 covers 15 residues. The CDR3 loop is CASSPLKGAYNEQFF. The CDR3 region has the DNA TGTGCCAGCAGCCCATTGAAGGGGGCCTACAATGAGCAGTTCTTC.

The chain joins TRBV7-2 to TRBJ1-1, with D maybe TRBD1 (6 bases). The CDR3 has 15 amino acids. Between the trimmed V and J ends, which lost 2 bases and 8 bases, there was a span of 18 bases. Looked up from germline, CDR1 is SGHTA and CDR2 is FQGNSA. Here the CDR3 reads CASSLLDRPTWEAFF. The CDR3 nucleotides read TGTGCCAGCAGCTTATTGGACAGACCTACGTGGGAAGCTTTCTTT.

V usage is TRBV19 and J usage is TRBJ1-1; 7 bases agree with TRBD1. This CDR3 contains 13 residues. Looked up from germline, CDR1 is LNHDA and CDR2 is SQIVND (reference sequence). The trim removed 5 bases at V and 3 bases at J, leaving 3 bases unmatched. CDR3 protein: CASSFDRDTEAFF. CDR3 in DNA: TGTGCCAGTAGTTTCGACAGGGACACTGAAGCTTTCTTT.